This T cell receptor (beta chain) was captured by sequencing in a study of blood T cell repertoires in COVID-19 (dated by TCRdb to about 2020). Some background on the complete study: The collaborator samples originated in the United States, Italy and Spain and spanned the acute and convalescent phases of COVID-19. Where available, HLA class I and class II types were obtained from metadata supplied by the sample provider rather than from assay-based typing. The material from the prospective study consisted of cDNA or gDNA derived from T cells, B-cell-depleted T cells, or PBMCs. Subjects who had been exposed to COVID-19, were actively infected with it, or had recovered from it provided the deeply sampled blood TCRbeta repertoires that made up the dataset. The sample metadata nearly always contained a de-identified subject ID, COVID-19 status, age in years and sex. Samples were obtained from the ongoing ImmuneRACE study (first 160 participants) and from 1,254 subjects provided by 6 global collaborators. The repertoires were made available in a free public database intended to serve as a resource for research on the immune response to SARS-CoV-2. On the study overall, not on this receptor specifically: The quantity of clinical and demographic metadata differed by source and by participant and was supplied without curation.

The CDR3 numbers 18 residues from cysteine through phenylalanine. Only the CDR3 region is kept as DNA, spanning 54 bases read in frame from base 1. Compared with germline, V lacks 2 bases and J lacks 0 bases; bases without a gene match: 8. From a lookup of the germline V gene, CDR1 and CDR2 are MDHEN and SYDVKM. Whole blood was collected in K2EDTA tubes by collaborating institutions according to the institutions' own protocols. For TCRbeta analysis, collaborator samples were shipped as frozen whole blood, as isolated PBMCs, or as DNA extracted from either sample type. A word on this clone: The antigen it recognizes is unknown. No base-level quality is on record; no much larger clone is a single base apart.

The immunoSEQ Assay, a bias-controlled multiplex PCR, was used to amplify TCRbeta CDR3 regions from genomic DNA. The study's own analysis went as follows. The number of nucleated cells in each sample was estimated by amplification of reference gene primers within the assay. Sequence reads were collapsed and filtered to measure the absolute abundance of every unique TCRbeta CDR3 rearrangement. Productive Simpson clonality was computed per sample as the square root of Simpson's diversity index over productive rearrangements. TCRdb holds this immuneACCESS table with in-frame rearrangements only. Some clones are missing; in checked studies, unresolved V genes explain under half, and the rest has no known cause. That table furnishes V, J and clone size, whereas the DNA furnished D and trimming. This sample holds about 200,000 clones; about three quarters were observed only once. The ten largest clonotypes hold about 5.5% of the sample.

What was sequenced was peripheral blood. This clonotype was obtained from a woman in her 70s with acute or convalescent COVID-19. In this chain, TRBV28 is recombined with TRBJ2-7, with 12 middle bases fitting TRBD2. The bases read TGTGCCAGCAGTTTAACACTAGCGGGAGGACCTTTCTCCTACGAGCAGTACTTC. Its protein reads: CASSLTLAGGPFSYEQYF.